One T cell receptor beta chain is described in this entry. Its antigen is unknown. The data are from a study of T cell responses to AZD1222 COVID-19 vaccine. Study conclusions and caveats: Spike-specific TCR breadth and depth went up after people got two AZD1222 doses. There were mostly white British donors and more females than males, and clonal diversity was possibly underestimated.

Sequencing used immunoSEQ multiplex PCR; TCRdb keeps in-frame clones, though not all of them. The sample lists about 84,000 clones; approximately 85% were seen once. Trimming left V 3 bases short and J 5 bases short, with 10 bases between. CDR3 length: 13 residues. This sequence was found in an adult who received the AZD1222 COVID-19 vaccine. The chain links TRBV12-3 or TRBV12-4 to TRBJ1-1; tentative D call: TRBD1 (6 bases). The material sequenced was peripheral blood, taken 28 days after the second AZD1222 dose. The CDR3 DNA reads TGTGCCAGCAGTTTGGGGGGGCCGACTGAAGCTTTCTTT. It codes for CASSLGGPTEAFF.